A selection of T cell receptor beta chains follows, all from one sample in a study of T-cell reconstitution after alpha-beta-depleted transplantation in children. Each CDR3 protein gets one entry after TCRdb re-called the PCR reads with MiXCR. The data hold some 500,000 distinct CDR3 sequences, with approximately 20% observed a single time. Source: PBMCs from the stem cell graft donor, taken from the stem cell graft. The receptors shown here come from a human donor who donated a stem cell graft to a child with acute lymphoblastic leukemia. CDR3s include the opening cysteine and the closing phenylalanine or tryptophan. The D gene is left open where the match is weak. Where a row states a size, it is once, few, many or the class of an expanded clone; other rows omit it.

TRBJ2-5	TRBV29-1	TRBD1	-	TGCAGCGTTGAAGATCAGGACAGGGCTTGGGGAGAGACCCAGTACTTC	CSVEDQDRAWGETQYF
TRBJ1-4	TRBV30	-	-	TGTGCCTGGAACGTCGATAATGAAAAACTGTTTTTT	CAWNVDNEKLFF
TRBJ2-7	TRBV7-3	-	-	TGTGCCAGCAGCTTAGGACTTCCCAGCGAGCAGTACTTC	CASSLGLPSEQYF
TRBJ2-1	TRBV5-4	-	-	TGTGCCAGCAGCGATGGTAGGGTAGCTAGTAATGAGCAGTTCTTC	CASSDGRVASNEQFF
TRBJ1-1	TRBV20-1	-	few	TGCAGTGCTAGAGACTTACAGGGCCTCGGCACTGAAGCTTTCTTT	CSARDLQGLGTEAFF
TRBJ1-1	TRBV11-3	-	many	TGTGCCAGCAGCTTAGCCCGGGGGACTGAAGCTTTCTTT	CASSLARGTEAFF
TRBJ2-7	TRBV14	TRBD1	-	TGTGCCAGCAGCCAAATGGGGGACAGGGGAGCCTACAAGCAGTACTTC	CASSQMGDRGAYKQYF
TRBJ2-7	TRBV7-2	TRBD2	few	TGTGCCAGCAGCCCCTGGCGGGAGGCATTGTCAACCTACGAGCAGTACTTC	CASSPWREALSTYEQYF
TRBJ1-1	TRBV29-1	-	few	TGCAGCGTTCCCTTGAACACTGAAGCTTTCTTT	CSVPLNTEAFF
TRBJ2-2	TRBV7-9	-	-	TGTGCCAGCGGGTCCGGGACCCTGAACACCGGGGAGCTGTTTTTT	CASGSGTLNTGELFF
TRBJ1-6	TRBV10-2	-	-	TGCGCCAGCAGTGAACCGGGGAATTCACCCCTCCACTTT	CASSEPGNSPLHF
TRBJ2-3	TRBV4-1	TRBD2	-	TGCGCCAGCAGCCATTTACGGGCGGGAGAGGGCACAGATACGCAGTATTTT	CASSHLRAGEGTDTQYF
TRBJ2-1	TRBV27	TRBD2	few	TGTGCCAGCACTCGGGGACTAGCGGGACCTCGAGAGCAGTTCTTC	CASTRGLAGPREQFF
TRBJ2-7	TRBV3-1	TRBD2	-	TGTGCCAGCAGCCAAGGACTAGCGGGGACCAAGCAGTACTTC	CASSQGLAGTKQYF